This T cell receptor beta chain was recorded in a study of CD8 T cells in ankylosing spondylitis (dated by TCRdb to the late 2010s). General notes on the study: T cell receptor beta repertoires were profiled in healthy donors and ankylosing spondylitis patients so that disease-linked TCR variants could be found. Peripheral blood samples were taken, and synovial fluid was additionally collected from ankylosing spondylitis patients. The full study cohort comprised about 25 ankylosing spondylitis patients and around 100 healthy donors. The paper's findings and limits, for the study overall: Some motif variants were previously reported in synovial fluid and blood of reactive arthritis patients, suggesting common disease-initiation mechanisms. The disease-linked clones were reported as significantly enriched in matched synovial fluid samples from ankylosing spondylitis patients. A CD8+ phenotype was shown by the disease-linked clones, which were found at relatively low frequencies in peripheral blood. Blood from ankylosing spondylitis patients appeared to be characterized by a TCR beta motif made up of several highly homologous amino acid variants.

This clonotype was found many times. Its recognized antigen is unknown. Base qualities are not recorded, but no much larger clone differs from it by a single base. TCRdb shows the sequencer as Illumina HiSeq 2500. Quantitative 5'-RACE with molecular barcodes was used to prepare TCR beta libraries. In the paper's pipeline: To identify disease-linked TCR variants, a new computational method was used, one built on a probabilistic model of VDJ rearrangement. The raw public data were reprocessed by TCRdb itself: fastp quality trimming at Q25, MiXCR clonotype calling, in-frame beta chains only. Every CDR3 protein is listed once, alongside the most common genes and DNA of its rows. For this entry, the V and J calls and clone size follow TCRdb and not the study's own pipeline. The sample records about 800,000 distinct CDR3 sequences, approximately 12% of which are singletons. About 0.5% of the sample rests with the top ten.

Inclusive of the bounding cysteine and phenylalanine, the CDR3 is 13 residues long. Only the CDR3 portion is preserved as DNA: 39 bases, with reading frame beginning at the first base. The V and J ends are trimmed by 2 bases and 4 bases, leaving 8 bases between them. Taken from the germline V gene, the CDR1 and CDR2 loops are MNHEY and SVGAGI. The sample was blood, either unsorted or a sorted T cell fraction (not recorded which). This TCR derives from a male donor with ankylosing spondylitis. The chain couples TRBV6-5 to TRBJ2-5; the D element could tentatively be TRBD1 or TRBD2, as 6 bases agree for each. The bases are TGTGCCAGCAGTTACGGGGGGCGAGAGACCCAGTACTTC. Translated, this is CASSYGGRETQYF.